The TCR beta chain described here comes from a study of graft-versus-host responses after intestinal transplantation. Study information: As for transplant type, recipients had multivisceral, liver-intestinal, or isolated intestinal grafts. Anti-thymocyte globulin induction preceded three to four years of tacrolimus and steroid maintenance in all recipients.

Study observations and caveats: There were GvH clones found in recipient marrow, and some of them appeared first in ileum or blood.

Worth noting for this clone: What it binds is not known.

Germline lookup yields CDR1 SNHLY and CDR2 FYNNEI. V shed 8 bases and J shed 2 bases, with 20 bases lying between them. This CDR3 region has 16 residues. Repertoires were generated with immunoSEQ multiplex PCR, while TCRdb's copy carries only in-frame clones and drops some. The data contain around 100,000 clones, around 94% of them singletons. The TCR sequence derives from a human donor who was the organ donor for an intestinal transplant. The sample consisted of unstimulated CD4+ T cells sorted from spleen or lymph node cells, taken before transplant. This chain joins TRBV2 and TRBJ2-3, with a weak D call TRBD2 (6 bases). CDR3 region: CASGPLTGANTDTQYF. CDR3 DNA sequence: TGTGCCAGCGGACCTTTGACGGGAGCGAACACAGATACGCAGTATTTT.